The next 8 T cell receptor beta chains were all read from a single sample in a study of regulatory T cells. Study-wide results and limits: Hydrophobic residues at CDR3 positions 6 and 7 were enriched in conventional CD4+ T cells of CD3G-deficient patients.

Their antigens remain unidentified. Primers: 52 TRBV forward and 13 TRBJ reverse. Generated by immunoSEQ multiplex PCR, the TCRdb table keeps only in-frame clones and is missing some. This table has 20,000 to 25,000 clones, roughly 88% appearing once. The sample comprised conventional CD4+ T cells sorted from blood. Receptors were obtained from a child under 18 with CD3G deficiency.

V and J are TRBV18 and TRBJ2-7, with TRBD1 identical over 7 bases. Unmatched junction bases numbered 5, after V lost 6 bases and J lost 6 bases. The CDR3 spans 12 residues. The V gene's germline CDR1 is KGHSH and CDR2 LQKENI. CDR3 nucleotide sequence: TGTGCCAGCTCTCAGACAGGGAGCGAGCAGTACTTC. It translates to CASSQTGSEQYF.

The chain carries TRBV5-1 and TRBJ2-1; TRBD1 might be the D (5 bases). Between the trimmed V and J ends, which lost 0 bases and 7 bases, there was a span of 17 bases. Germline V CDR1 and CDR2: SGHRS, YFSETQ. CDR3 length: 16 residues. CDR3 sequence reads: CASSLVLAGQENEQFF. The DNA of the CDR3 is TGCGCCAGCAGCTTGGTGTTGGCAGGGCAGGAGAATGAGCAGTTCTTC.

In this sample, this clone turned up a few times. The chain links TRBV5-1 to TRBJ2-2, with 9 bases matching TRBD2. CDR3 size: 15 residues. The trim removed 0 bases at V and 4 bases at J, leaving 1 base unmatched. Looked up from germline, CDR1 is SGHRS and CDR2 is YFSETQ. In DNA form, the CDR3 reads TGCGCCAGCAGCTTGGGAGCGGGAGGCACCGGGGAGCTGTTTTTT. Translating it yields CASSLGAGGTGELFF.

This chain joins TRBV5-1 and TRBJ2-1, with D perhaps being TRBD1 or TRBD2 (5 bases each). The ends were cut back, 3 bases at V and 4 bases at J, with 14 bases in the middle. CDR1 SGHRS and CDR2 YFSETQ come from the germline V gene. This CDR3 has 15 residues. As DNA, the CDR3 is TGCGCCAGCAGCTCCGACAGACTAAAATACAATGAGCAGTTCTTC. Protein sequence: CASSSDRLKYNEQFF.

The chain is built from TRBV19 and TRBJ2-4; 7 nucleotides agree with TRBD2. Looked up from germline, CDR1 is LNHDA and CDR2 is SQIVND (reference sequence). With 4 bases clipped from V and 5 bases from J, the junction kept 5 bases outside the gene matches. CDR3 length equals 14 residues. The CDR3 loop is CASSNRREQNIQYF. The DNA of the CDR3 is TGTGCCAGTAGTAATCGGCGGGAGCAAAACATTCAGTACTTC.

The V call is TRBV5-1, the J call TRBJ2-5; TRBD1 aligns across 8 bases. V was clipped by 0 bases and J by 5 bases; unmatched bases: 3. The germline CDR1 and CDR2 sequences are SGHRS and YFSETQ. The CDR3 contains 14 residues. Here the CDR3 reads CASSLAGGTETQYF. In nucleotides, the CDR3 is TGCGCCAGCAGCTTGGCAGGGGGCACCGAGACCCAGTACTTC.

This clone appeared a single time. The gene calls are TRBV7-3 and TRBJ2-7; 8 nucleotides agree with TRBD2. Germline CDR1 is SGHTA and CDR2 is FQGTGA. This CDR3 comprises 16 residues. The J segment lost 2 bases and the V segment lost 1 base, leaving 7 bases of the junction unmatched. The CDR3: CASSLRAGGKTYEQYF. CDR3 in DNA: TGTGCCAGCAGCTTAAGGGCGGGAGGAAAAACCTACGAGCAGTACTTC.

The chain joins TRBV27 to TRBJ2-1, with D perhaps being TRBD1 or TRBD2 (6 bases each). The germline CDR1 and CDR2 sequences are MNHEY and SMNVEV (reference sequence). The CDR3 extends over 17 amino acids. V gave up 5 bases and J gave up 12 bases, with 29 bases separating them. The CDR3 is CASSPSPASVRIQGQFF. The CDR3 coding sequence is TGTGCCAGCAGTCCCTCCCCGGCTAGCGTGAGGATACAGGGGCAGTTCTTC.